These 29 T cell receptor beta chains share one sample of origin, sequenced in a study of shared clonotypes between healthy human individuals (dated by TCRdb to the early 2020s). Library construction relied on the immunoSEQ multiplex PCR assay. TCRdb took over this immuneACCESS table, retaining in-frame rearrangements with V and J assigned. Such tables are incomplete; in checked studies, under half of the missing clones stem from an unresolved V gene, and the remainder is unexplained. The sample table holds hundreds of thousands of clones, of which 90% to 95% were seen once. The top ten hold approximately 0.11% of the sample. CD8 naive samples consisted of CD45RO-negative cells that were positively selected for CCR7, yielding a CD45RA+CCR7+ population without TemRA cells. Sequencing was performed on naive CD8+ T cells sorted from blood. This specimen's cell subset or site label, interpreted: CD45RA+CCR7+. The receptors shown here come from a woman under 40 in good health.

This rearrangement joins TRBV20-1 to TRBJ2-7; D gene ambiguous. CDR1 and CDR2 from the germline V gene are DFQATT and SNEGSKA (reference sequence). The CDR3 has 11 residues. V lost 0 bases and J 9 bases, leaving 9 bases between the germline ends. CDR3 DNA: TGCAGTGCTAGAGACCGGGTCTGGCAGTACTTC. Translation: CSARDRVWQYF.

The J gene is TRBJ1-3, the V gene TRBV28; 7 bases are a match to TRBD1. The CDR3 covers 15 residues. Germline lookup yields CDR1 MDHEN and CDR2 SYDVKM. Trimming at V came to 8 bases and at J to 0 bases, leaving 7 bases not matched to a gene. In nucleotides, the CDR3 is TGTGCCAGCGGAAGACAGGGCTTCTCTGGAAACACCATATATTTT. This sequence encodes CASGRQGFSGNTIYF.

This clone was observed once. This sequence joins TRBV6-6 and TRBJ2-1, with 11 bases that match TRBD2. The V segment lost 0 bases and the J segment 4 bases; nucleotides outside the gene matches: 2. Germline CDR1 is MNHNY and CDR2 is SVGAGI (reference sequence). CDR3 length: 16 amino acids. CDR3 protein: CASSYSTSGIYNEQFF. The CDR3, as DNA: TGTGCCAGCAGTTACTCGACTAGCGGGATTTACAATGAGCAGTTCTTC.

The rearrangement uses TRBV7-7 and TRBJ1-1; D not certain. This CDR3 comprises 13 residues. CDR1 is SSHAT and CDR2 is FNYEAQ in the germline V gene (reference sequence). V gave up 2 bases and J gave up 4 bases, with 8 bases separating them. CDR3 amino acids: CASSLNAVTEAFF. The CDR3 coding sequence is TGTGCCAGCAGCTTAAATGCTGTCACTGAAGCTTTCTTT.

V is TRBV28 and J is TRBJ1-1; 9 positions agree with TRBD1. CDR3 length equals 14 residues. CDR1 is MDHEN, CDR2 SYDVKM, per germline. With V trimmed by 8 bases and J by 1 base, 5 bases remained unmatched. CDR3 sequence reads: CASGQDRGNTEAFF. The CDR3 DNA reads as TGTGCCAGCGGTCAGGACAGGGGGAACACTGAAGCTTTCTTT.

The chain links TRBV11-2 to TRBJ2-1; D unresolved. With 0 bases removed from V and 0 bases from J, the gap between germline ends came to 12 bases. The CDR3 consists of 17 residues. Germline assignment: CDR1 SGHAT and CDR2 FQNNGV. CDR3 nucleotides: TGTGCCAGCAGCTTAGATCTTTTTCAGTACTCCTACAATGAGCAGTTCTTC. As protein: CASSLDLFQYSYNEQFF. The whole variable domain, filled in from reference TRBV11-2 and TRBJ2-1, reads EAGVAQSPRYKIIEKRQSVAFWCNPISGHATLYWYQQILGQGPKLLIQFQNNGVVDDSQLPKDRFSAERLKGVDSTLKIQPAKLEDSAVYLCASSLDLFQYSYNEQFFGPGTRLTVL.

V is TRBV5-8 and J is TRBJ2-7; possible D gene TRBD2, 6 bases. The CDR3 extends over 13 amino acids. Germline V gene data show CDR1 as SGHTS and CDR2 as YDEGEE. Trimming left V 1 base short and J 5 bases short, with 10 bases between. The CDR3 bases are TGTGCCAGCAGCTTGAGAGGGAGGAACGAGCAGTACTTC. Translation gives CASSLRGRNEQYF.

The J gene is TRBJ1-4, the V gene TRBV7-9, with no clear D. Trimming cost V 2 bases and J 5 bases, with 9 bases left between them. The CDR3 contains 14 residues. Germline-derived CDR1 and CDR2 are SEHNR and FQNEAQ (reference sequence). Here the CDR3 reads CASSLPLSNEKLFF. CDR3 DNA sequence: TGTGCCAGCAGCTTACCGCTCTCCAATGAAAAACTGTTTTTT.

V gene TRBV27 combines with J gene TRBJ2-7; a weak D match, TRBD1 (6 bases). Germline CDR1 is MNHEY and CDR2 is SMNVEV (reference sequence). This CDR3 is 16 amino acids long. Trimming removed 3 bases at V and 3 bases at J, with 18 bases between. The CDR3 DNA reads TGTGCCAGCAGTTTTATGGGGCTGGACAGCAACTACGAGCAGTACTTC. Its protein is CASSFMGLDSNYEQYF.

The chain recombines TRBV5-5 with TRBJ2-1; D unclear. V lost 6 bases and J 7 bases, leaving 11 bases between the germline ends. The CDR3 totals 12 residues. CDR1 is SGHKS, CDR2 YYEKEE, per germline (reference sequence). CDR3 sequence reads: CASTGGMNEQFF. In nucleotides, the CDR3 is TGTGCCAGCACGGGTGGTATGAATGAGCAGTTCTTC.

The chain links TRBV25-1 to TRBJ2-3, with D possibly being TRBD1 (6 bases). The V and J ends lost 2 bases and 10 bases respectively, with 13 bases between them. The CDR3 is 13 amino acids. CDR1 and CDR2 from the germline V gene are MGHDK and SYGVNS. CDR3 nucleotides: TGTGCCAGCAGTGAAATAGGACAGAGGTCGCAGTATTTT. Amino acid sequence: CASSEIGQRSQYF.

This clone was observed once. CDR3 sequence reads: CASSVRGGSYEQYF. DNA of the CDR3: TGTGCCAGCAGCGTCCGCGGAGGTAGCTACGAGCAGTACTTC. The V call is TRBV9, the J call TRBJ2-7; D might be TRBD2 (5 bases). Looked up from germline, CDR1 is SGDLS and CDR2 is YYNGEE. V was clipped by 2 bases and J by 3 bases, with 12 bases between them. This CDR3 region has 14 residues.

The rearrangement links TRBV30 to TRBJ2-2; TRBD1 matches 9 bases. Germline CDR1 and CDR2: GTSNPN and SVGIG (reference sequence). The CDR3 totals 13 residues. The junction had 5 bases not matched to a gene; V was cut back by 5 bases and J by 7 bases. The CDR3 reads CAWDTGGGGELFF. The CDR3 DNA is TGTGCCTGGGACACAGGGGGCGGCGGGGAGCTGTTTTTT. Full variable domain (rest looked up from reference TRBV30 and TRBJ2-2): SQTIHQWPATLVQPVGSPLSLECTVEGTSNPNLYWYRQAAGRGLQLLFYSVGIGQISSEVPQNLSASRPQDRQFILSSKKLLLSDSGFYLCAWDTGGGGELFFGEGSRLTVL.

This chain joins TRBV20-1 and TRBJ2-7; D gene uncertain. Germline loops: CDR1 DFQATT, CDR2 SNEGSKA (reference sequence). The CDR3 is 8 amino acids. The ends were cut back, 3 bases at V and 10 bases at J, with 4 bases in the middle. CDR3 nucleotides: TGCAGTGCTAGTCGCCAGTACTTC. This translates into CSASRQYF.

A note on this clone: Other DNA variants within this sample encode the same CDR3. V is TRBV25-1 and J is TRBJ2-7; D gene unclear. V lost 3 bases to trimming and J lost 3 bases, with 3 bases between them. The CDR3 runs to 11 residues. Germline-derived CDR1 and CDR2 are MGHDK and SYGVNS. The CDR3 loop reads CASSEGYEQYF. As DNA, the CDR3 is TGTGCCAGCAGTGAGGGCTACGAGCAGTACTTC.

The rearrangement uses TRBV11-2 and TRBJ2-3; D is uncertain. V dropped 5 bases and J dropped 1 base, with 13 bases sitting between them. Germline V gives CDR1 SGHAT, CDR2 FQNNGV. This CDR3 has 15 residues. In DNA, the CDR3 is TGTGCCAGCAGCCCCCCAGCCGCCCGCACAGATACGCAGTATTTT. Translating gives CASSPPAARTDTQYF.

CDR3 sequence: CASSSYNGRAVYGYTF. The CDR3 DNA is TGTGCCAGCAGTTCTTATAATGGCAGGGCGGTCTATGGCTACACCTTC. The chain combines TRBV27 with TRBJ1-2; a weak D match, TRBD1 (5 bases). In germline, CDR1 is MNHEY, CDR2 SMNVEV (reference sequence). The CDR3 spans 16 residues. V lost 4 bases, J lost 4 bases, and 19 bases lay in between.

To note about this clone: Other DNA sequences from this sample encode an identical CDR3 as well. The genes are TRBV19 and TRBJ2-7; 8 bases map to TRBD1. V was clipped by 4 bases and J by 2 bases; unmatched bases: 4. Per germline, CDR1 LNHDA and CDR2 SQIVND (reference sequence). The CDR3 has 14 amino acids. CDR3 residues: CASSTGTGPYEQYF. CDR3 in DNA: TGTGCCAGTAGTACGGGGACAGGCCCCTACGAGCAGTACTTC.

The V gene is TRBV15, the J gene TRBJ2-1; 13 nucleotides line up with TRBD2. The length of the CDR3 is 18 residues. Trimming cost V 6 bases and J 3 bases; bases outside gene matches: 11. Germline-derived CDR1 and CDR2 are LNHNV and YYDKDF (reference sequence). The CDR3 loop is CATRAGTSGDPNYNEQFF. The CDR3 DNA sequence: TGTGCCACCAGGGCCGGGACTAGCGGGGACCCTAACTACAATGAGCAGTTCTTC.

A single count supports this clone. The chain uses TRBV5-8 and TRBJ2-7, with D unresolved. Germline V gives CDR1 SGHTS, CDR2 YDEGEE. V dropped 2 bases and J dropped 1 base, with 7 bases sitting between them. The CDR3 loop spans 13 amino acids. This CDR3 is CASSFRGSYEQYF. CDR3 in DNA: TGTGCCAGCAGCTTCAGAGGATCCTACGAGCAGTACTTC.

The chain is built from TRBV7-9 and TRBJ2-7; TRBD1 matches at 9 bases. This CDR3 has 14 amino acids. J was trimmed by 5 bases and V by 5 bases; bases with no gene match: 7. Germline V lookup: CDR1 SEHNR, CDR2 FQNEAQ (reference sequence). The CDR3 bases are TGTGCCAGCAGCGCCAGGGACAGGGTCCACGAGCAGTACTTC. Its translation: CASSARDRVHEQYF.

The V and J genes are TRBV28 and TRBJ1-5, with TRBD1 matching over 9 bases. Germline V gives CDR1 MDHEN, CDR2 SYDVKM. The CDR3 is 15 amino acids. V dropped 7 bases and J dropped 2; count of bases not matched to a gene: 6. The CDR3 sequence: CASIGWTGGNQPQHF. Here the CDR3 DNA reads TGTGCCAGCATCGGTTGGACAGGGGGCAATCAGCCCCAGCATTTT.

The rearrangement joins TRBV28 to TRBJ2-2, with 12 nucleotides matching TRBD1. The CDR3 runs to 17 residues. V shed 7 bases and J 3 bases; nucleotides not matched to a gene: 9. Germline V gene data show CDR1 as MDHEN and CDR2 as SYDVKM. The CDR3 DNA sequence: TGTGCCAGCATGGGGACAGGGGGCGCGAGGGACACCGGGGAGCTGTTTTTT. Translated, it gives CASMGTGGARDTGELFF.

The chain employs TRBV10-1 and TRBJ2-3, with 9 bases fitting TRBD2. The germline gives CDR1 WNHNN, CDR2 SYGVQD (reference sequence). Trimming took 2 bases from V and 6 from J; bases not matched to a gene: 6. This CDR3 contains 15 residues. CDR3 loop: CASSEDIAGVDTQYF. The CDR3 DNA follows: TGCGCCAGCAGTGAGGATATAGCGGGAGTCGATACGCAGTATTTT.

The rearrangement uses TRBV10-3 and TRBJ2-7; TRBD2 agrees at 11 bases. The ends lost 6 bases at V and 3 bases at J; junction bases unmatched: 7. Germline V gene sequence: CDR1 ENHRY, CDR2 SYGVKD. This CDR3 region has 15 residues. The CDR3 DNA reads TGTGCCATCAGGGAACCGGGACTAGCGGACTACGAGCAGTACTTC. Amino acid sequence: CAIREPGLADYEQYF.

This chain uses TRBV7-6 with TRBJ2-1, with TRBD1 identical over 9 bases. Germline assignment: CDR1 SGHVS and CDR2 FNYEAQ. CDR3 length: 15 residues. Trimming removed 4 bases from V and 5 bases from J; junction bases left unmatched: 6. The DNA for the CDR3 is TGTGCCAGCAGCTCGGGACAGGGTGTCGACAATGAGCAGTTCTTC. Its translation: CASSSGQGVDNEQFF.

CDR3 region: CASSPRTSGRDYEQYF. The CDR3 bases are TGTGCCAGCAGCCCCCGGACTAGCGGGAGAGATTACGAGCAGTACTTC. The chain joins TRBV5-4 to TRBJ2-7; 13 nucleotides line up with TRBD2. After removal of 4 bases from V and 4 bases from J, the junction contained 8 bases not matched to a gene. The length of the CDR3 is 16 residues. The germline CDR1 and CDR2 sequences are SGHNT and YYREEE (reference sequence).

CDR3 residues: CASSLGQGVLVGELFF. The CDR3, as DNA: TGTGCCAGCAGTCTTGGACAGGGGGTGTTAGTTGGGGAGCTGTTTTTT. This rearrangement joins TRBV2 to TRBJ2-2; 10 nucleotides match TRBD1. The CDR3 runs to 16 residues. Germline V CDR1 and CDR2: SNHLY, FYNNEI. The V segment lost 5 bases and the J segment 8 bases; nucleotides outside the gene matches: 11. The full variable domain, in which reference TRBV2 and TRBJ2-2 provide the parts outside the CDR3, is EPEVTQTPSHQVTQMGQEVILRCVPISNHLYFYWYRQILGQKVEFLVSFYNNEISEKSEIFDDQFSVERPDGSNFTLKIRSTKLEDSAMYFCASSLGQGVLVGELFFGEGSRLTVL.

The genes are TRBV28 and TRBJ2-7; 7 nucleotides match TRBD2. V was pared by 3 bases and J by 1 base, with 9 bases of the junction left unmatched. This CDR3 contains 16 residues. Germline loops: CDR1 MDHEN, CDR2 SYDVKM. The CDR3 DNA reads TGTGCCAGCAGTTTCCGTCAGCGGGATCTATCCTACGAGCAGTACTTC. Protein: CASSFRQRDLSYEQYF. Using reference TRBV28 and TRBJ2-7 for the parts outside the CDR3, the full variable domain is DVKVTQSSRYLVKRTGEKVFLECVQDMDHENMFWYRQDPGLGLRLIYFSYDVKMKEKGDIPEGYSVSREKKERFSLILESASTNQTSMYLCASSFRQRDLSYEQYFGPGTRLTVT.